The present TCR beta chain was sequenced within a study of T cell repertoires in aging, cancer and after chemotherapy. About the research overall: Six age groups, ranging from 30 or younger to 70 or older, included the donors. Chronic lymphocytic leukemia patients on fludarabine- or bendamustine-based regimens gave paired samples before and after chemotherapy.

A mixed TRB-A/B primer pool amplified rearranged TRB by multiplex touch-down PCR. Each CDR3 protein gets one entry after TCRdb re-called the multiplex PCR reads with MiXCR. The sample carries roughly 4,600 distinct CDR3 sequences, about a quarter recorded once. A note on this clonotype: The antigen remains undetermined.

Study findings and constraints: In cancer patients, declining TCR diversity with age involved lost richness and lost evenness.

The template was genomic DNA from peripheral blood, not RNA. CDR1 and CDR2 (germline): LNHDA, SQIVND (reference sequence). The germline V and J ends were trimmed by 2 bases and 2 bases, with 7 bases remaining between them. The CDR3 is made up of 13 amino acids. The chain is built from TRBV19 and TRBJ2-7; no reliable D call. The source is a human donor with a blood cancer. The sequenced sample was blood. The CDR3 loop reads CASSISPTYEQYF. CDR3 in DNA: TGTGCCAGTAGTATAAGTCCTACCTACGAGCAGTACTTC.